This T cell receptor (beta chain) was recorded in a study of T cell clonotyping in hematopoietic cell transplantation. Broader study findings: CD4 and CD8 repertoire contributions could not be separated without sorting. Few recipient clonotypes overlapped donors; over 95% were de novo at given depth. Recipient TCR diversity dropped after transplant; expanded clonotypes rose from day 30 to 180.

As regards this clone: Its specificity is not known.

Assay: immunoSEQ multiplex PCR; the TCRdb copy retains only in-frame clones and omits some. The data show fewer than 80,000 clones, 90% to 95% seen once. Germline CDR1 is KGHSH and CDR2 is LQKENI. CDR3 length: 13 residues. V shed 1 base and J shed 6 bases, with 9 bases lying between them. J is TRBJ1-1 and V is TRBV18; D might be TRBD1 (5 bases). The sequencing input was peripheral blood mononuclear cells. The TCR sequence derives from a man in his fifties or sixties in good health. Some clones in this sample may be carry-over from other donors' samples. The DNA of the CDR3 is TGTGCCAGCTCACCACATGTGGGGGCTGAAGCTTTCTTT. It yields the protein CASSPHVGAEAFF.